This TCR beta chain derives from a study of patients and donors after allogeneic stem cell transplantation. This clonotype has just a few counts. CDR3 size: 16 residues. Germline loops: CDR1 SGHTA, CDR2 FQGNSA. V shed 5 bases and J shed 1 base, with 15 bases lying between them. One entry per CDR3 protein results from TCRdb running MiXCR on the RT-PCR reads. Of 920,000 or so distinct CDR3 sequences listed, 15% to 20% are singletons. This clonotype was sampled from a human donor who was either an allogeneic HSCT recipient or a stem cell or donor lymphocyte infusion donor (not recorded which). It is not recorded whose cells these are; they may come from a transplant donor. This chain connects TRBV7-2 to TRBJ1-5; TRBD1 might be the D (5 bases). The sequencing sample was made of blood, either unsorted or a sorted T cell fraction (not recorded which). CDR3 DNA sequence: TGTGCCAGCAGCGAACTCAGGGTTGACAGCAATCAGCCCCAGCATTTT. Translating it yields CASSELRVDSNQPQHF. The whole variable domain, filled in from reference TRBV7-2 and TRBJ1-5, reads GAGVSQSPSNKVTEKGKDVELRCDPISGHTALYWYRQSLGQGLEFLIYFQGNSAPDKSGLPSDRFSAERTGGSVSTLTIQRTQQEDSAVYLCASSELRVDSNQPQHFGDGTRLSIL.